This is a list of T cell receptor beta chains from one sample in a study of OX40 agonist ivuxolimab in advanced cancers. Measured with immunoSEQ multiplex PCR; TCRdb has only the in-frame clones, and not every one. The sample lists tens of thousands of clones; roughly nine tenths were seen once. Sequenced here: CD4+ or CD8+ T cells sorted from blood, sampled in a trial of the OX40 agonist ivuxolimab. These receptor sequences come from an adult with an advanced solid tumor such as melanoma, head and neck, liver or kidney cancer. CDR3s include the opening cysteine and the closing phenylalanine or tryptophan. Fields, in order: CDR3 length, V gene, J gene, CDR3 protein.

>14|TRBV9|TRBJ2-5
CASSPGGGKETQYF
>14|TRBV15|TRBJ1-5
CATSLGGSNQPQHF
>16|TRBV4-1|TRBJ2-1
CASSQVTGEGYNEQFF
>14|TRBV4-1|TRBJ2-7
CASSLRDRYYEQYF
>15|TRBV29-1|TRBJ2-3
CSVERLDSYTDTQYF
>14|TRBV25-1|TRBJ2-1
CASSWGQGVREQFF
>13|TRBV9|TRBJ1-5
CASSGASNQPQHF
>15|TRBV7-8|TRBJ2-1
CASSLVAGVGYEQFF
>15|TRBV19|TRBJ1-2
CASTDLTDRRDGYTF
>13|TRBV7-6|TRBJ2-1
CASSLAPRYEQFF
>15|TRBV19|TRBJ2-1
CASRILAGGNNEQFF
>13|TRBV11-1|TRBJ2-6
CASSFTGANVLTF
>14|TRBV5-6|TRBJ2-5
CASSLVTRQETQYF
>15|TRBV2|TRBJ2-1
CASGTQRKSYNEQFF
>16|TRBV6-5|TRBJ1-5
CASSSTVGGSNQPQHF
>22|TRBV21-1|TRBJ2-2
CASSKVYRRLAGVVRNTGELFF
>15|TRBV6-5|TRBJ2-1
CASSYASLGGNEQFF
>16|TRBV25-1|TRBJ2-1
CASSDHPGRSYNEQFF
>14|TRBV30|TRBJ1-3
CAWRIGGWGNTIYF
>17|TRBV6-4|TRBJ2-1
CASTDLSEPSGRGVEFF
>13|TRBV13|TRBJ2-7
CASSLGGGYEQYF
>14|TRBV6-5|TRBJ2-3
CASRPRTGLDTQYF
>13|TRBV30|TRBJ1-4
CAWTGQFSEKLFF
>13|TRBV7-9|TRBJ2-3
CASSLALTDTQYF
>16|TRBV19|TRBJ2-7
CASTQGFGTTTYEQYF
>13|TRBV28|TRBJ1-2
CASSSLQDYGYTF
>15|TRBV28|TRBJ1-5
CASSEVGGGNQPQHF
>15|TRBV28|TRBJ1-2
CASSFAGQGVYGYTF
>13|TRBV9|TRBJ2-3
CASSVAGTDTQYF
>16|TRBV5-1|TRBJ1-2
CASSLGTGTPYYGYTF
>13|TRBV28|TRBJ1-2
CASSLTGSYGYTF
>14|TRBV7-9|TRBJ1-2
CASSPYGEVLGYTF
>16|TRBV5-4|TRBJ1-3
CASSLLLAGTGNTIYF
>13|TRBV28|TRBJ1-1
CASDDIFNTEAFF
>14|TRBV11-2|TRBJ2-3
CASSLASSTDTQYF
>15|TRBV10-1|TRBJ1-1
CASRGLLGQVTEAFF
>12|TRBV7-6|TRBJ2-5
CASSLAGETQYF
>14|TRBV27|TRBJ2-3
CASSSPARADTQYF
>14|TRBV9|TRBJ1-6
CASSTGLRNSPLHF
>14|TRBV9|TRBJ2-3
CASSVGGITDTQYF
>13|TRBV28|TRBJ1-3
CASSLNVGNTIYF
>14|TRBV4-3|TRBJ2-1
CASSLSGGADEQFF
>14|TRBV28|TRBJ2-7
CASSFGGGAGEQYF
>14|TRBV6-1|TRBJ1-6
CASSDPPGNSPLHF
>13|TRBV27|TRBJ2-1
CATHDDDYNEQFF
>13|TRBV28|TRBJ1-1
CASSPTGYPEAFF
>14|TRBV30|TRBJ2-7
CAWSVTGISYEQYF
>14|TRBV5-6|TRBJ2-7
CASSLEILAGEQYF
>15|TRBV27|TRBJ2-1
CASSNGASGRNEQFF
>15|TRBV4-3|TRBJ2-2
CASSQGYLAGGELFF